This T cell receptor (beta chain) was sequenced during a study of T cells in Graves' hyperthyroidism and ophthalmopathy. In its sample, this clonotype was seen many times. TCR beta CDR3 sequences were amplified from RNA transcripts. HTBI primers drove first-round RT-PCR of the TCR CDR3. TCRdb recomputed calls from the multiplex PCR reads with MiXCR, one row per CDR3 protein. The table records some 700,000 distinct CDR3 sequences, 15% to 20% of them present only once. This receptor was identified in a man aged 50 to 60 with Graves' hyperthyroidism. The sample was blood.

As DNA, the CDR3 is TGTGCCTGGAGTACAGGGGGGAACACTGAAGCTTTCTTT. Translating gives CAWSTGGNTEAFF. The chain joins TRBV30 to TRBJ1-1; TRBD1 matches 8 bases. Germline trimming cut 2 bases from V and 1 base from J; bases unmatched to any gene: 0. The V gene's germline CDR1 is GTSNPN and CDR2 SVGIG (reference sequence). The CDR3 has 13 amino acids.